The 6 T cell receptor beta chains in this list originate from one sample, sequenced in a study of cytomegalovirus exposure and HLA in healthy donors. PCR involved 60 Vbeta and 13 Jbeta primers. Measured with immunoSEQ multiplex PCR; TCRdb has only the in-frame clones, and not every one. Of over 70,000 clones listed, around 81% are singletons. The sample consisted of PBMCs. The receptors originated from a man aged 18 to 29 in good health and CMV-seronegative.

The rearrangement uses TRBV7-8 and TRBJ1-1; no clear D. CDR1 is SGHVS, CDR2 FQNEAQ, per germline. Trimming stripped 5 bases from V and 4 bases from J, with 11 bases between. The CDR3 length is 13 residues. CDR3 in DNA: TGTGCCAGCAGCCGCTCAGAGGTCACTGAAGCTTTCTTT. This codes for CASSRSEVTEAFF.

This chain joins TRBV11-2 and TRBJ2-3, with TRBD2 identical over 11 bases. Germline trimming cut 1 base from V and 2 bases from J; bases unmatched to any gene: 5. Germline lookup yields CDR1 SGHAT and CDR2 FQNNGV. The CDR3 length is 17 residues. CDR3 sequence: CASSLVGTSGHTDTQYF. DNA of the CDR3: TGTGCCAGCAGCTTAGTAGGGACTAGCGGTCACACAGATACGCAGTATTTT.

The V call is TRBV7-8, the J call TRBJ1-2, with 8 bases identical to TRBD1. CDR1 and CDR2 from the germline V gene are SGHVS and FQNEAQ. Trimming removed 1 base from V and 5 bases from J; junction bases left unmatched: 6. CDR3 length equals 15 residues. The CDR3 DNA sequence: TGTGCCAGCAGCTTAGGACAGGGGCTCATTTATGGCTACACCTTC. This translates into CASSLGQGLIYGYTF.

For the CDR3, the DNA is TGTGCCAGCAGGCCTTATACGCAGGGGGCCCCCGGGGAGCTGTTTTTT. Its translation: CASRPYTQGAPGELFF. The chain carries TRBV2 and TRBJ2-2; TRBD1 matches 8 bases. V lost 6 bases, J lost 6 bases, and 12 bases stayed unmatched. The germline gives CDR1 SNHLY, CDR2 FYNNEI. The CDR3 covers 16 residues.

This clone was seen a handful of times. The chain uses TRBV10-1 and TRBJ2-1, with D possibly TRBD1 on 6 matching bases. The CDR3 has 16 residues. Trimming took 4 bases from V and 2 from J, leaving 15 bases between them. Germline-derived CDR1 and CDR2 are WNHNN and SYGVQD (reference sequence). CDR3 sequence reads: CASSGRARGTYNEQFF. The DNA for the CDR3 is TGCGCCAGCAGTGGGCGGGCCAGGGGTACCTACAATGAGCAGTTCTTC.

The chain recombines TRBV13 with TRBJ2-7, with 10 bases fitting TRBD2. J was trimmed by 6 bases and V by 4 bases; bases with no gene match: 6. This CDR3 is built from 14 residues. From germline, CDR1 is PRHDT and CDR2 FYEKMQ (reference sequence). The CDR3 coding sequence is TGTGCCAGCAGCTCGGGACTAGCGCTGAGCGAGCAGTACTTC. This encodes CASSSGLALSEQYF.